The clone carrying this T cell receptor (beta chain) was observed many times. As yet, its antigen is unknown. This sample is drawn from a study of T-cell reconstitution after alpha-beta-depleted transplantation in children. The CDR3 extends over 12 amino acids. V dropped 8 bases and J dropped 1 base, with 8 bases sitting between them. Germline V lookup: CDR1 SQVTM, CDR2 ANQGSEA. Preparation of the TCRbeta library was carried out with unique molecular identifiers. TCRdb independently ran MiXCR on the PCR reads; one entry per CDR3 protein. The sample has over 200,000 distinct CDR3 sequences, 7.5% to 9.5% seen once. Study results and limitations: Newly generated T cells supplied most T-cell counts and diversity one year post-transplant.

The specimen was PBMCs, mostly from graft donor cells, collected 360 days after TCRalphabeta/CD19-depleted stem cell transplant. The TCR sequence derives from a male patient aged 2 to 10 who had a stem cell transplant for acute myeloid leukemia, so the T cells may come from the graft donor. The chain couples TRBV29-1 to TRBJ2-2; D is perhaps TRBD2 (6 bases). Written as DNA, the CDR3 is TGCAGCACGGGACTGAACACCGGGGAGCTGTTTTTT. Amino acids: CSTGLNTGELFF.